This is a list of T cell receptor beta chains from one sample in a study of preoperative IRX-2 immunotherapy in early breast cancer. The data were produced by immunoSEQ multiplex PCR, yet TCRdb's version contains in-frame clones alone and is incomplete. The repertoire holds roughly 99,000 clones, with roughly 90% as singletons. The input for sequencing was tumor tissue, taken after IRX-2 immunotherapy. The source is a human donor with breast cancer. Both conserved end residues are part of each CDR3. A D gene is named only where the DNA matches it firmly. Clone size appears in some rows only: once, few, many, or a class for an expanded clone.

>.|TRBJ2-7|TRBV7-6|.
CASSLEVWSGVSEQYF
TGTGCCAGCAGCTTAGAAGTCTGGTCAGGAGTCAGCGAGCAGTACTTC
>.|TRBJ1-1|TRBV28|TRBD1
CASSRPGTAMNTEAFF
TGTGCCAGCAGTCGTCCCGGGACAGCTATGAACACTGAAGCTTTCTTT
>.|TRBJ1-1|TRBV14|.
CASSQMNTEAFF
TGTGCCAGCAGTCAGATGAACACTGAAGCTTTCTTT
>few|TRBJ1-4|TRBV6-8|TRBD1
CASSTQTGDEKLFF
TGTGCCAGCAGTACCCAAACAGGGGATGAAAAACTGTTTTTT
>.|TRBJ1-2|TRBV28|.
CASSFRSRGAYGYTF
TGTGCCAGCAGTTTTAGAAGCAGGGGCGCCTATGGCTACACCTTC
>.|TRBJ1-5|TRBV18|.
CASSPEAGQPQHF
TGTGCCAGCTCCCCCGAGGCTGGCCAGCCCCAGCATTTT
>.|TRBJ2-1|TRBV29-1|.
CSAGDWANEQFF
TGCAGCGCGGGGGACTGGGCCAATGAGCAGTTCTTC
>.|TRBJ2-7|TRBV5-1|.
CASSLLPGEMLEQYF
TGCGCCAGCAGCTTGTTGCCTGGGGAAATGCTCGAGCAGTACTTC
>.|TRBJ2-5|TRBV1|.
CASSTRTATGETQYF
TGCGCCAGCAGCACCCGGACGGCGACGGGAGAGACCCAGTACTTC
>once|TRBJ1-6|TRBV7-5|.
CASSLSLGNSPLHF
TGTGCCAGCAGCTTATCTCTTGGGAATTCACCCCTCCACTTT
>.|TRBJ1-6|TRBV6-8|TRBD1
CASSDRDRGYNSPLHF
TGTGCCAGCAGCGATAGGGACAGGGGTTATAATTCACCCCTCCACTTT
>.|TRBJ2-7|TRBV30|.
CAWTVRGTPRNEQYF
TGTGCCTGGACCGTTCGGGGGACCCCCCGGAACGAGCAGTACTTC
>.|TRBJ1-5|TRBV23-1|.
CASSLRGDQPQHF
TGCGCCAGCAGCTTAAGGGGGGATCAGCCCCAGCATTTT
>.|TRBJ1-1|TRBV19|TRBD1
CASSPRDRGGSEAFF
TGTGCCAGTAGTCCAAGGGACAGGGGAGGATCTGAAGCTTTCTTT
>.|TRBJ1-5|TRBV6-8|TRBD1
CASRGQVNQPQHF
TGTGCCAGCAGAGGACAGGTTAATCAGCCCCAGCATTTT
>.|TRBJ1-5|TRBV22-1|.
CASSEGRGGQPQHF
TGTGCCAGCAGTGAAGGCCGGGGCGGTCAGCCCCAGCATTTT
>.|TRBJ1-1|TRBV1|.
CASSQVRGVNTEAFF
TGCGCCAGCAGCCAAGTTCGAGGGGTGAACACTGAAGCTTTCTTT
>.|TRBJ1-4|TRBV19|TRBD1
CASSSEGAATNEKLFF
TGTGCCAGTAGTAGCGAGGGGGCTGCAACTAATGAAAAACTGTTTTTT
>.|TRBJ1-4|TRBV29-1|.
CSVQRVTNEKLFF
TGCAGCGTACAGAGGGTGACTAATGAAAAACTGTTTTTT
>once|TRBJ1-1|TRBV15|.
CATSRELLGGTEAFF
TGTGCCACCAGCAGAGAGCTTTTGGGGGGTACTGAAGCTTTCTTT
>.|TRBJ1-1|TRBV29-1|.
CSFSPRGRGTEAFF
TGCAGCTTCTCTCCCCGGGGTCGGGGCACTGAAGCTTTCTTT
>.|TRBJ2-2|TRBV29-1|.
CSVEDSPFGSTGELFF
TGCAGCGTTGAAGATTCGCCGTTTGGTAGCACCGGGGAGCTGTTTTTT
>.|TRBJ2-2|TRBV5-1|TRBD2
CASSFTTSGSSGELFF
TGCGCCAGCAGCTTCACCACTAGCGGGAGTTCCGGGGAGCTGTTTTTT
>.|TRBJ1-2|TRBV15|.
CATSREGQSAGYTF
TGTGCCACCAGCAGAGAGGGGCAGTCCGCTGGCTACACCTTC
>.|TRBJ2-1|TRBV28|.
CASRARALEQFF
TGTGCCAGCAGGGCCCGGGCCCTTGAGCAGTTCTTC
>once|TRBJ1-1|TRBV18|.
CASSPAERTEAFF
TGTGCCAGCTCACCAGCTGAACGCACTGAAGCTTTCTTT
>few|TRBJ2-7|TRBV4-1|.
CASSQEGGSYEQYF
TGCGCCAGCAGCCAAGAGGGGGGATCCTACGAGCAGTACTTC
>once|TRBJ1-4|TRBV5-1|.
CASSDSETGEKLFF
TGCGCCAGCAGCGATTCAGAAACAGGGGAAAAACTGTTTTTT